This TCR beta chain stems from a study of cytomegalovirus exposure and HLA in healthy donors (TCRdb year 2017). Background for the entire study: A later analysis indicated that the roughly 120 validation repertoires were generated on the platform also employed for the 666 repertoires of the first cohort. The study aimed to test whether signatures of past pathogen exposure could be identified by cataloging public T cell receptors. A separate validation cohort of more than 100 different subjects was used in addition to the approximately 670-subject first cohort. To predict cytomegalovirus infection status, the study combined high-throughput TCR immunosequencing, statistical association of individual TCRs with disease status, and machine learning.

The cysteine opens and the phenylalanine closes a CDR3 of 13 amino acids. Only CDR3 DNA is held: 39 bases, read in frame from base 1. V ends up 2 bases short and J 6 bases short, with an unmatched junction base count of 3. The germline V gene (reference sequence) supplies CDR1 MNHNY and CDR2 SVGAGI. This clone has just a few counts. Its antigen specificity is not known. No qualities accompany the bases; no much larger clone lies one base away. General findings and caveats noted by the study authors: In vitro tests confirmed that a few of the cytomegalovirus-associated TCR beta chains recognize cytomegalovirus antigens. The authors suggested that the approach could potentially be extended to other disease states and immunological phenotypes. Most TCR sequences were observed very rarely across donors, whereas some public TCRs were present in many individuals. Cytomegalovirus status was reported to be diagnosed by the classifier with high specificity and sensitivity in both the original and validation cohorts. A later analysis lacked HLA typing for the validation cohort, so it scored co-occurrence in that cohort across all 130 or so repertoires. The study listed 150 to 200 TCR beta chains as associated with cytomegalovirus. A later analysis found that TCRs clustered in the first cohort also tended to co-occur in the 100 to 150 validation repertoires, with just under 95% of cluster scores above 0.

Donors formed part of the validation cohort, which comprised 120 subjects and was distinct from the first cohort of fewer than 750 subjects. The protocol used for the library was the immunoSEQ multiplex PCR assay. On the study's bioinformatics: To diagnose cytomegalovirus status from the catalog of TCR beta chain sequences, a statistical classification framework was built. Drawn from immuneACCESS, this table holds only the in-frame rearrangements with V and J called that TCRdb kept. Clones are partly lost; checked studies trace under half to an unresolved V gene and leave the rest unexplained. That table furnishes V, J and clone size, whereas the DNA furnished D and trimming. The sample table holds roughly 150,000 clones, of which approximately 84% were seen once. Roughly 27% of the sample rests with the top ten.

The sample taken for sequencing was PBMCs. The chain is assembled from TRBV6-6 and TRBJ1-2; TRBD1 lines up with 7 middle nucleotides. The receptor was derived from a man aged 25-45 years in good health and CMV-seropositive. The CDR3 reads CASSYQTGNGYTF. The DNA is as follows: TGTGCCAGCAGTTACCAGACAGGGAATGGCTACACCTTC.